This TCR beta chain originates from a study of OX40 agonist ivuxolimab in advanced cancers. Individuals having autoimmune disease history or systemic immunosuppression were not enrolled. CDR3 length equals 16 residues. CDR1 and CDR2 from the germline V gene are LNHDA and SQIVND (reference sequence). V shed 8 bases and J shed 3 bases, with 19 bases lying between them. The method was immunoSEQ multiplex PCR; TCRdb's version includes in-frame clones alone and lacks a portion of them. The repertoire holds about 15,000 clones, with roughly 77% as singletons. The sample in question was CD4+ or CD8+ T cells sorted from blood, obtained in a trial of the OX40 agonist ivuxolimab. The receptor's source is an adult with an advanced solid tumor such as melanoma, head and neck, liver or kidney cancer. V gene TRBV19 combines with J gene TRBJ1-4; TRBD1 might be the D (5 bases). CDR3 bases: TGTGCCAGTGTCGGGACGGATAGAGTTGCTAATGAAAAACTGTTTTTT. It encodes CASVGTDRVANEKLFF.